The next 6 T cell receptor beta chains were all read from a single sample in a study of T cell repertoires in cytomegalovirus infection. MiXCR was run by TCRdb on the reads, yielding one entry per CDR3 protein. The sample contains some 700,000 distinct CDR3 sequences, roughly 36% of which appear only once. Sequencing was done on a sample of PBMCs. The receptors derive from a human donor in good health (CMV status not recorded). Some clones in this sample may be carry-over from other donors' samples.

This clonotype was seen more than once but under ten times. The CDR3 DNA is TGCAGTGCTAGCCCCCAGTGGGGGACAGCGAACCGCTATGGCTACACCTTC. This codes for CSASPQWGTANRYGYTF. The rearrangement links TRBV20-1 to TRBJ1-2; the match to TRBD1 covers 7 bases. Germline lookup yields CDR1 DFQATT and CDR2 SNEGSKA (reference sequence). The ends lost 3 bases at V and 4 bases at J; junction bases unmatched: 17. CDR3 size: 17 residues.

This clonotype was seen a few times. The CDR3 DNA reads TGTGCCAGCGGATCAACAAAGGAAGCCAACGTCCTGACTTTC. Amino acid sequence: CASGSTKEANVLTF. This chain uses TRBV27 with TRBJ2-6; D gene uncertain. Per the germline V gene, CDR1 is MNHEY and CDR2 is SMNVEV (reference sequence). The CDR3 totals 14 residues. Trimming took 8 bases from V and 7 from J, leaving 15 bases between them.

V and J are TRBV20-1 and TRBJ1-2; TRBD1 matches 10 bases. With V trimmed by 6 bases and J by 5 bases, 3 bases remained unmatched. The CDR3 runs 12 residues. The V gene's germline CDR1 is DFQATT and CDR2 SNEGSKA (reference sequence). CDR3 sequence: CSAQGQGYGYTF. The CDR3 region has the DNA TGCAGTGCCCAGGGACAGGGGTATGGCTACACCTTC.

This clonotype has only a few counts. The V and J genes are TRBV14 and TRBJ1-6; D uncertain. Trimming took off 11 bases at V and 7 bases at J, with 18 bases between the two ends. CDR1 is SGHDN, CDR2 FVKESK, per germline. The CDR3 loop spans 14 amino acids. The CDR3 loop reads CASGRRRRNSPLHF. The CDR3 region has the DNA TGTGCCTCTGGTCGCAGGAGGAGGAATTCACCCCTCCACTTT.

This clonotype was observed a handful of times. The chain combines TRBV6-1 with TRBJ1-5; 7 nucleotides line up with TRBD1. CDR3 length: 15 residues. Germline CDR1 and CDR2: MNHNS and SASEGT. After removal of 4 bases from V and 7 bases from J, the junction contained 10 bases not matched to a gene. The CDR3, as DNA: TGTGCCAGCAGTGGGTCGACAGGGATCCGGCAGCCCCAGCATTTT. Protein sequence: CASSGSTGIRQPQHF.

In DNA form, the CDR3 reads TGCGCCAGCAGCCCCAGGGACGATACGCAGTATTTT. Encoded protein: CASSPRDDTQYF. V gene TRBV5-1 combines with J gene TRBJ2-3, with D possibly called TRBD1 or TRBD2 (5 bases each). The CDR3 extends over 12 amino acids. CDR1 is SGHRS, CDR2 YFSETQ, per germline. Between the trimmed V and J ends, which lost 4 bases and 6 bases, there was a span of 9 bases.